This TCR beta chain is from a study of T cell repertoires in cytomegalovirus infection. With regard to this clonotype: One end of the junction does not line up with germline, which may come from a read error.

Each CDR3 protein is one row after TCRdb ran MiXCR on the reads. The table has some 440,000 distinct CDR3 sequences, around 32% seen once. CDR3 size: 13 residues. The clonotype comes from a human donor in good health (CMV status not recorded). Some clones in this sample may be carry-over from other donors' samples. This sequence joins TRBV12-3 or TRBV12-4 and TRBJ1-2, with 10 bases identical to TRBD1. Sequencing was done on a sample of PBMCs. The CDR3 DNA follows: TGTGCCAGCAGTTTAAGGGACAGGGGTGGCGACACCTTC. Protein: CASSLRDRGGDTF.